This TCR beta chain was documented in a study of cytomegalovirus exposure and HLA in healthy donors. Study-wide background: In a previous analysis, 110 million or so unique TCR beta sequences were found from roughly 180 million T cells. Whole-study results and caveats: In a later analysis, most CMV-associated TCR beta chains appeared HLA-restricted. CMV serostatus was the sole immune exposure information available.

The CDR3 sequence is 14 residues long. Germline V CDR1 and CDR2: SGHRS, YFSETQ. V gave up 4 bases and J gave up 0 bases, with 11 bases separating them. To note about this clone: Its matching antigen is unknown.

With 60 Vbeta and 13 Jbeta primers, the PCR was carried out. TCRdb's table, derived via immunoSEQ multiplex PCR, lists solely in-frame clones and lacks some. The sample has some 150,000 clones, 73% seen once. This chain connects TRBV5-1 to TRBJ2-7; D is possibly TRBD2 (6 bases). The TCR comes from a human donor in good health. Sequenced: PBMCs. The CDR3 region is CASSPAGNSYEQYF. The CDR3 DNA is TGCGCCAGCAGCCCCGCGGGGAACTCCTACGAGCAGTACTTC.